This TCR beta chain emerged from a study of blood T cell repertoires in COVID-19. Profiling relied on immunoSEQ multiplex PCR, and the TCRdb table lists in-frame clones only, not all of them. The sample holds under 100,000 clones; around 94% are singletons and the top ten take 6.3%. This CDR3 region has 13 residues. Germline V gives CDR1 SNHLY, CDR2 FYNNEI. V was clipped by 6 bases and J by 2 bases; unmatched bases: 4. The sample was peripheral blood. This chain connects TRBV2 to TRBJ2-7, with 7 bases identical to TRBD1. The TCR originated in an older woman with active COVID-19. DNA for the CDR3: TGTGCCAGCAGATTGGGACAGACCTACGAGCAGTACTTC. It yields the protein CASRLGQTYEQYF.